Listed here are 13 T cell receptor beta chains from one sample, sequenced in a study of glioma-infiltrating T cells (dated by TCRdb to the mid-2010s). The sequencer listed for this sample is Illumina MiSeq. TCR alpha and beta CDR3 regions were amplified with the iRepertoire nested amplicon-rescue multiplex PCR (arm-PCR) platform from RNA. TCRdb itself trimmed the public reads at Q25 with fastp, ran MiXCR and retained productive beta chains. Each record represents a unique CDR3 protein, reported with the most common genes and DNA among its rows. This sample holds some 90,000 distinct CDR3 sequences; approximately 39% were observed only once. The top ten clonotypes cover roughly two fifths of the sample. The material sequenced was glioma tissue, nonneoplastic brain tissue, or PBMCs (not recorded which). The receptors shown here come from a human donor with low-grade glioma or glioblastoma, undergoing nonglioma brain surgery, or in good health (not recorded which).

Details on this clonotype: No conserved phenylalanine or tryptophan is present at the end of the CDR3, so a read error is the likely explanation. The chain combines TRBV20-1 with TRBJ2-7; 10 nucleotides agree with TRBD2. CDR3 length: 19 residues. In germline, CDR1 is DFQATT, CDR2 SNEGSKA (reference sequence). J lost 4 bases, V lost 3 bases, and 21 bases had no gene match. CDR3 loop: CSARDRVARSGRASYEQYS. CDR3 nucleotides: TGCAGTGCTAGGGATCGCGTCGCTCGGAGCGGGAGGGCCTCGTACGAGCAGTACTCC.

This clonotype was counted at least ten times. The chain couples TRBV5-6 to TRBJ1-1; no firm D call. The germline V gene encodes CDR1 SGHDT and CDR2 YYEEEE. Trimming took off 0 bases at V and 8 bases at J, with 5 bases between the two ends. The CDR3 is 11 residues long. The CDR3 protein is CASSLGLEAFF. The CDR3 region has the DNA TGTGCCAGCAGCTTGGGACTAGAAGCTTTCTTT.

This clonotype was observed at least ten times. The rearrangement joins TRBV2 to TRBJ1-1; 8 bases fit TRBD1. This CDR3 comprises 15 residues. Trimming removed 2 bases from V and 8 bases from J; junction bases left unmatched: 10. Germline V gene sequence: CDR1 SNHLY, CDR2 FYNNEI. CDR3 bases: TGTGCCAGCAGTGAATGGGACAGGACACCCGGCGAAGCTTTCTTT. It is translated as CASSEWDRTPGEAFF.

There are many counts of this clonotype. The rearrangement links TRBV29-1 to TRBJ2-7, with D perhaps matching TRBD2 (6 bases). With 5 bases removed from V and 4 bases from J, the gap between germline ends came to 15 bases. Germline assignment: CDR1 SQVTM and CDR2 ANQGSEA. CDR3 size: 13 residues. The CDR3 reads CSVRLVPDYEQYF. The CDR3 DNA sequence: TGCAGCGTTCGACTAGTCCCGGATTACGAGCAGTACTTC.

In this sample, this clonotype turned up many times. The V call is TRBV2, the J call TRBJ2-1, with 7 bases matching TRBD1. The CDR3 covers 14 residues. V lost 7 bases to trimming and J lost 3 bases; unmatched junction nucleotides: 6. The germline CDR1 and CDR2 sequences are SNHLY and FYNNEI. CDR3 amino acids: CASTLTGIYNEQFF. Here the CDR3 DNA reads TGTGCCAGCACCTTGACAGGGATCTACAATGAGCAGTTCTTC. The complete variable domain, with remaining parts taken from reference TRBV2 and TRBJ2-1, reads EPEVTQTPSHQVTQMGQEVILRCVPISNHLYFYWYRQILGQKVEFLVSFYNNEISEKSEIFDDQFSVERPDGSNFTLKIRSTKLEDSAMYFCASTLTGIYNEQFFGPGTRLTVL.

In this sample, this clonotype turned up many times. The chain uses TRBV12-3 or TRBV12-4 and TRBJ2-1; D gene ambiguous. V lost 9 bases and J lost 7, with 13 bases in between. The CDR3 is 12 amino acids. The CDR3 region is CASRFGPNEQFF. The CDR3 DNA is TGTGCCAGTCGATTTGGTCCGAATGAGCAGTTCTTC.

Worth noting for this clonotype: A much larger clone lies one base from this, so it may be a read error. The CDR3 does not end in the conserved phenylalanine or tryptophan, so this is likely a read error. Written as DNA, the CDR3 is TGCAGCGTTGGTGCCAGGGCGGAGACCCAGTACCTC. Encoded protein: CSVGARAETQYL. The rearrangement uses TRBV29-1 and TRBJ2-5, with D perhaps matching TRBD1 (5 bases). Between the trimmed V and J ends, which lost 4 bases and 5 bases, there was a span of 11 bases. Germline-derived CDR1 and CDR2 are SQVTM and ANQGSEA. CDR3 length: 12 amino acids.

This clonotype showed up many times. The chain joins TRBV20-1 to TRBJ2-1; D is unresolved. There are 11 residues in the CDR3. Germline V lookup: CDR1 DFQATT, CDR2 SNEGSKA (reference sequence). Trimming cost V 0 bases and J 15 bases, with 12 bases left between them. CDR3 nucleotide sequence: TGCAGTGCTAGAGATCTTAGTCGTCCGTTCTTC. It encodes CSARDLSRPFF.

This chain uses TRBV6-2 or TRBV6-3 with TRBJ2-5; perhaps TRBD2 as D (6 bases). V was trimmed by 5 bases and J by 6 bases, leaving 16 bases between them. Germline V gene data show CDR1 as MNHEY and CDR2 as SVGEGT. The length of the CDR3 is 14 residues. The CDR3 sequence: CASSAPGTWKTQYF. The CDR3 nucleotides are TGTGCCAGCAGTGCCCCCGGGACTTGGAAGACCCAGTACTTC.

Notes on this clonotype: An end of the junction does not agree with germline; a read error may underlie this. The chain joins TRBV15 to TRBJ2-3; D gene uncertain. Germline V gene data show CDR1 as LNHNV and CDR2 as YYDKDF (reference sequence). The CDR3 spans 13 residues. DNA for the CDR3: TGTGCCACCGGCCCAGATATCACAGATACGCAATATTTT. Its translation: CATGPDITDTQYF.

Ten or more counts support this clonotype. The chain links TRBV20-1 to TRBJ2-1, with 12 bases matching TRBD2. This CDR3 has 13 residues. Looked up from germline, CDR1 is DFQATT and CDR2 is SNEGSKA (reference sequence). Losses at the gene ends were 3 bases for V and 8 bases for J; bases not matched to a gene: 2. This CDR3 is CSARTSGSDEQFF. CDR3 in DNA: TGCAGTGCTAGGACTAGCGGGAGCGATGAGCAGTTCTTC.

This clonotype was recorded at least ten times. The CDR3 here is CASSSSSYNSPLHF. DNA of the CDR3: TGTGCCAGCAGCTCAAGCTCCTATAATTCACCCCTCCACTTT. The rearrangement uses TRBV13 and TRBJ1-6; D is ambiguous. V lost 4 bases, J lost 0 bases, and 4 bases lay in between. The CDR3 spans 14 residues. Germline V gene data show CDR1 as PRHDT and CDR2 as FYEKMQ (reference sequence).

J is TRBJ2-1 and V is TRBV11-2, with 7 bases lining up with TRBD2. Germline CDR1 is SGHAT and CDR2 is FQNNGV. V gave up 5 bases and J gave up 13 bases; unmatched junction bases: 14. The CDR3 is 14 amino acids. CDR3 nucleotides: TGTGCCAGCAGCCCCGGGAGGACCCAAGAGACCCAGTTCTTC. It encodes CASSPGRTQETQFF. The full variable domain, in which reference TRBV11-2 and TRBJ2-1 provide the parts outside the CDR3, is EAGVAQSPRYKIIEKRQSVAFWCNPISGHATLYWYQQILGQGPKLLIQFQNNGVVDDSQLPKDRFSAERLKGVDSTLKIQPAKLEDSAVYLCASSPGRTQETQFFGPGTRLTVL.